Shown below are 28 T cell receptor beta chains from a single sample sequenced in a study of shared clonotypes between healthy human individuals. Positively selected for CCR7, the CD45RO-negative cells used as naive CD8 cells excluded terminally differentiated effector memory CD45RA+ cells. TCRdb's copy holds only in-frame clones and misses some; the assay was immunoSEQ multiplex PCR. The sample contains some 740,000 clones, approximately 92% of which appear only once. Source material: naive CD8+ T cells sorted from blood. The receptors derive from a man aged 25-40 years in good health.

With respect to this clone: The sample holds other DNA sequences that translate to the same CDR3. The chain employs TRBV27 and TRBJ2-2, with unresolved D. V lost 3 bases and J 5 bases, leaving 7 bases between the germline ends. The germline gives CDR1 MNHEY, CDR2 SMNVEV (reference sequence). The CDR3 loop spans 13 amino acids. This chain's CDR3 is CASSFLGTGELFF. In DNA, the CDR3 is TGTGCCAGCAGTTTCCTGGGGACCGGGGAGCTGTTTTTT.

This chain uses TRBV7-9 with TRBJ2-7; the match to TRBD1 covers 7 bases. Per germline, CDR1 SEHNR and CDR2 FQNEAQ (reference sequence). The CDR3 loop spans 16 amino acids. Germline trimming cut 1 base from V and 6 bases from J; bases unmatched to any gene: 12. As DNA, the CDR3 is TGTGCCAGCAGCTTAGGTAGGACAGGAGCTACGTTCGAGCAGTACTTC. Amino acid sequence: CASSLGRTGATFEQYF.

The chain recombines TRBV27 with TRBJ2-1; TRBD2 agrees at 11 bases. The V gene end was trimmed by 7 bases and the J gene end by 9 bases; junction bases not matched to a gene: 11. This CDR3 is built from 15 residues. Germline V lookup: CDR1 MNHEY, CDR2 SMNVEV (reference sequence). For the CDR3, the DNA is TGTGCCAGCAAGCTTCTAGCGGGAGGCGTTAGTGAGCAGTTCTTC. Translation: CASKLLAGGVSEQFF.

Concerning this clone: The sample carries other DNA sequences with the same CDR3. J is TRBJ2-7 and V is TRBV27, with D tentatively TRBD1 or TRBD2 (5 bases each). This CDR3 comprises 13 residues. The germline V and J ends were trimmed by 5 bases and 3 bases, with 11 bases remaining between them. The V gene's germline CDR1 is MNHEY and CDR2 SMNVEV (reference sequence). The DNA for the CDR3 is TGTGCCAGCAGTCCCACGAGGGGCTACGAGCAGTACTTC. It translates to CASSPTRGYEQYF.

The chain carries TRBV6-6 and TRBJ2-7; TRBD1 matches 7 bases. CDR3 length: 14 amino acids. V lost 5 bases, J lost 2 bases, and 6 bases stayed unmatched. Germline CDR1 MNHNY, CDR2 SVGAGI (reference sequence). CDR3 amino acids: CASSHGTATYEQYF. CDR3 bases: TGTGCCAGCAGTCACGGGACAGCCACCTACGAGCAGTACTTC.

The chain is built from TRBV4-1 and TRBJ2-2, with D unresolved. The CDR3 contains 11 residues. The V gene lost 5 bases and the J gene lost 9 bases, with 7 bases spanning the gap. CDR1 is MGHRA and CDR2 is YSYEKL in the germline V gene. For the CDR3, the DNA is TGCGCCAGCAGCAAAAACCGGGAGCTGTTTTTT. It codes for CASSKNRELFF.

The CDR3 is CASRAGGYNEQFF. In DNA form, the CDR3 reads TGTGCCAGCAGGGCAGGGGGCTACAATGAGCAGTTCTTC. This chain joins TRBV5-8 and TRBJ2-1; 7 positions match TRBD1. CDR3 length equals 13 residues. The V gene end was trimmed by 5 bases and the J gene end by 3 bases; junction bases not matched to a gene: 2. Germline loops: CDR1 SGHTS, CDR2 YDEGEE.

A word on this clone: At the DNA level, this CDR3 is encoded by other sequences in the same sample as well. This chain uses TRBV27 with TRBJ2-1; D may be TRBD2 (5 bases). The germline V gene encodes CDR1 MNHEY and CDR2 SMNVEV (reference sequence). V lost 5 bases and J lost 4, with 9 bases in between. CDR3 size: 13 residues. CDR3 protein: CASSRGSYNEQFF. The CDR3 nucleotides read TGTGCCAGCAGTCGGGGAAGTTACAATGAGCAGTTCTTC.

The chain combines TRBV14 with TRBJ2-3, with D possibly being TRBD1 (5 bases). Trimming stripped 6 bases from V and 2 bases from J, with 12 bases between. CDR1 is SGHDN and CDR2 is FVKESK in the germline V gene. The CDR3 is 14 residues long. CDR3 sequence reads: CASRSRAYTDTQYF. The CDR3 DNA reads as TGTGCCAGCAGATCCAGGGCTTACACAGATACGCAGTATTTT.

The chain links TRBV7-9 to TRBJ2-3; D not certain. This CDR3 spans 13 amino acids. The germline gives CDR1 SEHNR, CDR2 FQNEAQ (reference sequence). Trimming cost V 5 bases and J 3 bases, with 9 bases left between them. The CDR3 loop reads CASSASPTDTQYF. CDR3 sequence (DNA): TGTGCCAGCAGCGCGAGTCCAACAGATACGCAGTATTTT.

V usage is TRBV5-5 and J usage is TRBJ2-3; TRBD2 aligns across 10 bases. The V gene end was trimmed by 4 bases and the J gene end by 5 bases; junction bases not matched to a gene: 10. The CDR3 is 16 residues long. CDR1 and CDR2 from the germline V gene are SGHKS and YYEKEE (reference sequence). The CDR3 DNA reads as TGTGCCAGCAGCCCCGGGCTAGCGGGAGTCTTAGATACGCAGTATTTT. Encoded protein: CASSPGLAGVLDTQYF.

The chain recombines TRBV27 with TRBJ2-7, with D perhaps TRBD2 (7 bases). Per the germline V gene, CDR1 is MNHEY and CDR2 is SMNVEV (reference sequence). V was pared by 6 bases and J by 5 bases, with 20 bases between. The CDR3 has 15 residues. In DNA, the CDR3 is TGTGCCAGCAGGGGAGGGTTAGGGGGTAATAACGAGCAGTACTTC. This encodes CASRGGLGGNNEQYF.

CDR3 DNA sequence: TGTGCCAGCAGCGAAATTAGGCCCTACAATGAGCAGTTCTTC. Its translation: CASSEIRPYNEQFF. This chain uses TRBV16 with TRBJ2-1; D gene unclear. Germline V gene lookup returns CDR1 KGHSY and CDR2 FQNENV. The ends were cut back, 5 bases at V and 2 bases at J, with 10 bases in the middle. This CDR3 spans 14 amino acids.

The rearrangement uses TRBV18 and TRBJ1-2; TRBD1 might be the D (6 bases). The germline CDR1 and CDR2 sequences are KGHSH and LQKENI. Trimming removed 1 base at V and 1 base at J, with 10 bases between. CDR3 length: 15 residues. The CDR3 region has the DNA TGTGCCAGCTCACCACAGGGGACAAATAACTATGGCTACACCTTC. Its protein is CASSPQGTNNYGYTF.

The CDR3 nucleotides are TGTGCCAGCAGTCTGGCACTCACCGGGGAGCTGTTTTTT. Protein: CASSLALTGELFF. This chain connects TRBV7-9 to TRBJ2-2; no reliable D call. The length of the CDR3 is 13 residues. Trimming took off 6 bases at V and 4 bases at J, with 9 bases between the two ends. Per the germline V gene, CDR1 is SEHNR and CDR2 is FQNEAQ (reference sequence).

This chain links TRBV10-2 with TRBJ2-5; D uncertain. The V gene lost 2 bases and the J gene lost 0 bases, with 7 bases spanning the gap. This CDR3 is 14 amino acids long. Germline CDR1 reads WSHSY; CDR2 reads SAAADI. CDR3: CASSEDSNQETQYF. The DNA of the CDR3 is TGCGCCAGCAGTGAGGACTCGAACCAAGAGACCCAGTACTTC.

The chain uses TRBV19 and TRBJ2-1; no definite D call. Trimming removed 1 base at V and 1 base at J, with 8 bases between. CDR3 size: 15 residues. Per the germline V gene, CDR1 is LNHDA and CDR2 is SQIVND (reference sequence). The DNA of the CDR3 is TGTGCCAGTAGTATAGCTAGGGATTCCTACAATGAGCAGTTCTTC. Translating it yields CASSIARDSYNEQFF.

This CDR3 reads CASSPPGESPYEQYF. The CDR3 nucleotides are TGTGCCAGCTCACCACCGGGGGAATCGCCCTACGAGCAGTACTTC. The chain employs TRBV18 and TRBJ2-7, with D perhaps assigned TRBD1 or TRBD2 (5 bases each). The CDR3 extends over 15 amino acids. The germline gives CDR1 KGHSH, CDR2 LQKENI. The germline V and J ends were trimmed by 0 bases and 2 bases, with 11 bases remaining between them.

This chain connects TRBV11-3 to TRBJ2-1; 11 bases agree with TRBD2. Germline values: CDR1 SGHNT, CDR2 YENEEA. The CDR3 has 16 amino acids. V was clipped by 5 bases and J by 5 bases; unmatched bases: 8. The CDR3 DNA follows: TGTGCCAGCAGCCCCGGGACTAGCGGTAGGGACAATGAGCAGTTCTTC. Translated, it gives CASSPGTSGRDNEQFF.

The chain employs TRBV19 and TRBJ1-2; 7 nucleotides match TRBD1. CDR1 is LNHDA, CDR2 SQIVND, per germline (reference sequence). CDR3 length: 14 amino acids. V shed 11 bases and J 8 bases; nucleotides not matched to a gene: 17. The CDR3 loop reads CASSILAGQDGYTF. DNA of the CDR3: TGTGCCTCTAGTATATTGGCCGGACAGGACGGCTACACCTTC.

This rearrangement joins TRBV7-2 to TRBJ2-7; D gene unclear. The length of the CDR3 is 14 residues. The V end lost 0 bases, the J end lost 4 bases, and 10 bases lay between the germline ends. The germline V gene has CDR1 SGHTA and CDR2 FQGNSA. CDR3 coding DNA: TGTGCCAGCAGCTTAGCTTTCGATGGTTACGAGCAGTACTTC. This codes for CASSLAFDGYEQYF.

The rearrangement links TRBV28 to TRBJ2-2; either TRBD1 or TRBD2 may supply D (6 bases each). V was trimmed by 3 bases and J by 9 bases, leaving 17 bases between them. The CDR3 totals 15 residues. Germline V gene lookup returns CDR1 MDHEN and CDR2 SYDVKM. For the CDR3, the DNA is TGTGCCAGCAGTTTTTACGGGGGCGATGGTTGGGAGCTGTTTTTT. Encoded protein: CASSFYGGDGWELFF.

The rearrangement links TRBV7-8 to TRBJ2-7; D perhaps matches TRBD2 (6 bases). V dropped 4 bases and J dropped 4 bases, with 20 bases sitting between them. The germline CDR1 and CDR2 sequences are SGHVS and FQNEAQ. The CDR3 extends over 16 amino acids. CDR3 sequence reads: CASSYVLRDFPYEQYF. In DNA, the CDR3 is TGTGCCAGCAGCTACGTACTCCGGGACTTCCCGTACGAGCAGTACTTC.

Remarks on this clone: The sample has other DNA sequences that encode this CDR3 too. This chain links TRBV9 with TRBJ2-7; TRBD2 matches 9 bases. Unmatched junction bases numbered 5, after V lost 0 bases and J lost 4 bases. CDR1 is SGDLS and CDR2 is YYNGEE in the germline V gene. The CDR3 covers 15 residues. The CDR3 coding sequence is TGTGCCAGCAGCGTAGGAGCTAGCGGGGTATACGAGCAGTACTTC. Its protein product is CASSVGASGVYEQYF. The full variable domain, completed using reference TRBV9 and TRBJ2-7, is DSGVTQTPKHLITATGQRVTLRCSPRSGDLSVYWYQQSLDQGLQFLIQYYNGEERAKGNILERFSAQQFPDLHSELNLSSLELGDSALYFCASSVGASGVYEQYFGPGTRLTVT.

This clone was seen only once. The chain employs TRBV27 and TRBJ1-3; D is ambiguous. Looked up from germline, CDR1 is MNHEY and CDR2 is SMNVEV (reference sequence). This CDR3 has 14 amino acids. V lost 5 bases and J lost 4, with 12 bases in between. CDR3 in DNA: TGTGCCAGCAGTCCCCCCGGCGCCGGAAACACCATATATTTT. It specifies CASSPPGAGNTIYF.

This chain connects TRBV7-9 to TRBJ2-1, with D tentatively TRBD2 (5 bases). The V gene's germline CDR1 is SEHNR and CDR2 FQNEAQ (reference sequence). CDR3 length: 15 amino acids. Between the trimmed V and J ends, which lost 4 bases and 0 bases, there was a span of 10 bases. CDR3 in DNA: TGTGCCAGCAGCTCCACTAGTATCTCCTACAATGAGCAGTTCTTC. Encoded protein: CASSSTSISYNEQFF. The full variable domain, rest sourced from reference TRBV7-9 and TRBJ2-1, is DTGVSQNPRHKITKRGQNVTFRCDPISEHNRLYWYRQTLGQGPEFLTYFQNEAQLEKSRLLSDRFSAERPKGSFSTLEIQRTEQGDSAMYLCASSSTSISYNEQFFGPGTRLTVL.

This clone has only a few counts. The gene calls are TRBV27 and TRBJ2-1; weak D call: TRBD2 (6 bases). The CDR3 contains 13 residues. The ends were cut back, 8 bases at V and 7 bases at J, with 15 bases in the middle. The germline CDR1 and CDR2 sequences are MNHEY and SMNVEV (reference sequence). CDR3 DNA sequence: TGTGCCAGCTCTGTTTACCGGGGGAATGAGCAGTTCTTC. Translating it yields CASSVYRGNEQFF.

This clone came up a few times. J is TRBJ2-2 and V is TRBV28; 9 bases fit TRBD1. Germline-derived CDR1 and CDR2 are MDHEN and SYDVKM. The CDR3 is 18 amino acids. The V segment lost 8 bases and the J segment 2 bases; nucleotides outside the gene matches: 15. The CDR3 nucleotides are TGTGCCAGCGGTAACGTGGGACAGGGTATTGCAAACACCGGGGAGCTGTTTTTT. Translated: CASGNVGQGIANTGELFF.